These 7 T cell receptor beta chains originate from one sample sequenced in a study of identifying expanded T cells in peripheral blood. The method was immunoSEQ multiplex PCR; TCRdb's version includes in-frame clones alone and lacks a portion of them. The sample contains 90,000 or so clones, approximately 86% of which appear only once. Specimen: blood. All receptors come from a person aged 18 to 70 in good health.

The chain joins TRBV7-9 to TRBJ2-5; D gene uncertain. The CDR3 is 14 amino acids. The V gene lost 2 bases and the J gene lost 5 bases, with 12 bases spanning the gap. CDR1 and CDR2 (germline): SEHNR, FQNEAQ (reference sequence). The CDR3 spells CASSLWQTLETQYF. Here the CDR3 DNA reads TGTGCCAGCAGCTTATGGCAGACATTGGAGACCCAGTACTTC.

The rearrangement uses TRBV11-3 and TRBJ2-1; 8 positions match TRBD1. Germline V gene sequence: CDR1 SGHNT, CDR2 YENEEA. The V segment lost 0 bases and the J segment 5 bases; nucleotides outside the gene matches: 12. The CDR3 is 18 residues long. This CDR3 reads CASSLEDLGTGTNNEQFF. CDR3 nucleotides: TGTGCCAGCAGCTTAGAGGATCTCGGGACAGGCACTAACAATGAGCAGTTCTTC. Filled out from reference TRBV11-3 and TRBJ2-1, the complete variable domain reads EAGVVQSPRYKIIEKKQPVAFWCNPISGHNTLYWYLQNLGQGPELLIRYENEEAVDDSQLPKDRFSAERLKGVDSTLKIQPAELGDSAVYLCASSLEDLGTGTNNEQFFGPGTRLTVL.

The chain combines TRBV2 with TRBJ1-1, with 7 bases that match TRBD1. CDR1 is SNHLY, CDR2 FYNNEI, per germline. The J segment lost 1 base and the V segment lost 4 bases, leaving 3 bases of the junction unmatched. The CDR3 extends over 14 amino acids. The CDR3, as DNA: TGTGCCAGCAGTGCGGGACAGAGGAACACTGAAGCTTTCTTT. It yields the protein CASSAGQRNTEAFF.

The rearrangement links TRBV5-8 to TRBJ1-1, with 7 bases that match TRBD1. Germline V lookup: CDR1 SGHTS, CDR2 YDEGEE. This CDR3 comprises 13 residues. V lost 5 bases to trimming and J lost 1 base; unmatched junction nucleotides: 2. CDR3 DNA sequence: TGTGCCAGCAGGACAGGGCAGAACACTGAAGCTTTCTTT. Amino acid sequence: CASRTGQNTEAFF.

The chain recombines TRBV5-5 with TRBJ1-5; D ambiguous. The CDR3 is made up of 15 amino acids. The germline V gene encodes CDR1 SGHKS and CDR2 YYEKEE (reference sequence). Trimming cost V 0 bases and J 4 bases, with 11 bases left between them. CDR3 nucleotide sequence: TGTGCCAGCAGCTTGGGGGGTTCCCAAAATCAGCCCCAGCATTTT. It codes for CASSLGGSQNQPQHF.

V and J are TRBV2 and TRBJ1-2; 7 nucleotides match TRBD1. Trimming removed 8 bases from V and 4 bases from J; junction bases left unmatched: 7. Germline loops: CDR1 SNHLY, CDR2 FYNNEI. There are 13 residues in the CDR3. This CDR3 reads CASSERDSYGYTF. CDR3 bases: TGTGCCAGCTCCGAGAGGGACAGCTATGGCTACACCTTC.

This clone was detected once. CDR3 amino acids: CASSYSTVYGYTF. In DNA form, the CDR3 reads TGTGCCAGCAGTTACTCTACAGTATATGGCTACACCTTC. This rearrangement joins TRBV6-5 to TRBJ1-2; D call uncertain. Germline V gene sequence: CDR1 MNHEY, CDR2 SVGAGI. There are 13 residues in the CDR3. The V and J ends lost 0 bases and 5 bases respectively, with 7 bases between them.